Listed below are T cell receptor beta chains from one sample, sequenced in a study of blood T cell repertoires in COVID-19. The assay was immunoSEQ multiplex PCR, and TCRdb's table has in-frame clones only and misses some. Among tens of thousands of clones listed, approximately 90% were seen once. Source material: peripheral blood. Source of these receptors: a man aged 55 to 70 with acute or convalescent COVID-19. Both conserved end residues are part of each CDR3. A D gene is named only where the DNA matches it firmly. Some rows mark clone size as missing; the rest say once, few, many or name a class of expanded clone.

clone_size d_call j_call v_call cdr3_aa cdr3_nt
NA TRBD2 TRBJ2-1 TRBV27 CASSLYGVGGLAGVPEQFF TGTGCCAGCAGTTTATACGGGGTGGGAGGACTAGCGGGAGTCCCCGAGCAGTTCTTC
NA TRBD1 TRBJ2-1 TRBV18 CASSPPTGESSYNEQFF TGTGCCAGCTCACCACCTACAGGGGAGAGCTCCTACAATGAGCAGTTCTTC
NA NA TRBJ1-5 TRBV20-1 CSASRGIQGSQPQHF TGCAGTGCTAGTCGAGGTATCCAGGGTAGCCAGCCCCAGCATTTT
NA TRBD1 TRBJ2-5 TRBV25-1 CASSEWTGGRETQYF TGTGCCAGCAGTGAATGGACAGGGGGCCGGGAGACCCAGTACTTC
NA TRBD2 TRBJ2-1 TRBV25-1 CASSRTSGSSYNEQFF TGTGCCAGCAGTCGGACTAGCGGGAGCTCCTACAATGAGCAGTTCTTC
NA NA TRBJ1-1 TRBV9 CASSVEVANTEAFF TGTGCCAGCAGCGTAGAAGTGGCAAACACTGAAGCTTTCTTT
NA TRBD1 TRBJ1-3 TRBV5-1 CASSPVGQGSSGNTIYF TGCGCCAGCAGCCCGGTGGGACAGGGAAGCTCTGGAAACACCATATATTTT
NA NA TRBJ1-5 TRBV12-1 CASSRTFQGLTYQPQHF TGTGCCAGCAGCCGGACATTCCAGGGGCTTACATATCAGCCCCAGCATTTT
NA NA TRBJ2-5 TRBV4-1 CASSPRLTVQETQYF TGCGCCAGCAGCCCACGGTTGACAGTCCAAGAGACCCAGTACTTC
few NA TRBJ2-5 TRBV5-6 CASSFGAQETQYF TGTGCCAGCAGCTTTGGGGCACAAGAGACCCAGTACTTC
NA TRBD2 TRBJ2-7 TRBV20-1 CSASNLAEASYEQYF TGCAGTGCTAGTAACCTAGCGGAAGCTTCCTACGAGCAGTACTTC
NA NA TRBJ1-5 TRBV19 CASSIDQVSNQPQHF TGTGCCAGTAGTATAGATCAGGTTAGCAATCAGCCCCAGCATTTT
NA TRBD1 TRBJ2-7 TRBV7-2 CASSTFDRGRTYEQYF TGTGCCAGCAGCACCTTCGACAGGGGCCGAACCTACGAGCAGTACTTC
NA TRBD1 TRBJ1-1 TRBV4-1 CASSQGDRMNTEAFF TGCGCCAGCAGCCAAGGGGACAGGATGAACACTGAAGCTTTCTTT
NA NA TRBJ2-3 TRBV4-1 CASSLTDTQYF TGCGCCAGCAGCCTAACTGATACGCAGTATTTT
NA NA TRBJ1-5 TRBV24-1 CATSDGREDQPQHF TGTGCCACCAGTGATGGCAGGGAGGATCAGCCCCAGCATTTT
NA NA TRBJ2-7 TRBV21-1 CASLGIAGGHTYEQYF TGTGCCAGCCTCGGGATAGCGGGAGGCCATACCTACGAGCAGTACTTC
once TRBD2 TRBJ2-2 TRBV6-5 CASSFLAEATGELFF TGTGCCAGCAGTTTCCTAGCGGAAGCAACCGGGGAGCTGTTTTTT
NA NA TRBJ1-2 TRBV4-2 CASSQETGQTNYGYTF TGTGCCAGCAGCCAAGAAACGGGACAAACGAACTATGGCTACACCTTC
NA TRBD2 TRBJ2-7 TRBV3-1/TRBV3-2 CASSPMAGVWEQYF TGTGCCAGCAGCCCTATGGCGGGGGTTTGGGAGCAGTACTTC
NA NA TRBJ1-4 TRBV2 CASMEGRGGEKLFF TGTGCCAGCATGGAAGGCAGGGGCGGTGAAAAACTGTTTTTT
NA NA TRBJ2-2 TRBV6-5 CASSPSNTGELFF TGTGCCAGCAGCCCCTCGAACACCGGGGAGCTGTTTTTT
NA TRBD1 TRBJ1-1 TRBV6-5 CASRPGTGNTEAFF TGTGCCAGCAGGCCCGGGACAGGGAATACTGAAGCTTTCTTT
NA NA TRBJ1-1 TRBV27 CASSFGGRTEAFF TGTGCCAGCAGTTTTGGGGGCCGAACTGAAGCTTTCTTT
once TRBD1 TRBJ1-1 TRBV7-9 CASSSRQGTEAFF TGTGCCAGCAGTTCAAGACAGGGCACTGAAGCTTTCTTT
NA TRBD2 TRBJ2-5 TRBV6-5 CASISGLAGEETQYF TGTGCCAGCATATCAGGACTAGCGGGAGAAGAGACCCAGTACTTC
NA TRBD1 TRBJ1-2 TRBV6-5 CASSFDGQGNYGYTF TGTGCCAGCAGTTTCGATGGACAGGGGAACTATGGCTACACCTTC
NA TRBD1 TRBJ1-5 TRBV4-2 CASSQGSGGSNQPQHF TGTGCCAGCAGCCAAGGTTCAGGGGGGAGCAATCAGCCCCAGCATTTT
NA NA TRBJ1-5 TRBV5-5 CASRWDISNNQPQHF TGTGCCAGCAGATGGGACATAAGTAACAATCAGCCCCAGCATTTT
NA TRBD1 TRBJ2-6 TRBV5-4 CASSFGTGESGANVLTF TGTGCCAGCAGCTTCGGGACAGGGGAGTCTGGGGCCAACGTCCTGACTTTC
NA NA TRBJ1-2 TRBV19 CASTPGQTENYGYTF TGTGCCAGTACCCCCGGACAGACAGAGAACTATGGCTACACCTTC
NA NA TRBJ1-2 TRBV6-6 CASSSVRGGYGYTF TGTGCCAGCAGCTCCGTAAGGGGCGGCTATGGCTACACCTTC
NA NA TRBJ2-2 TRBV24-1 CATSGVVPPKAGELFF TGTGCCACCAGTGGAGTAGTCCCCCCAAAAGCCGGGGAGCTGTTTTTT
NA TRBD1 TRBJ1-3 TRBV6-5 CASSQTGGSGNTIYF TGTGCCAGCAGCCAGACAGGGGGCTCTGGAAACACCATATATTTT
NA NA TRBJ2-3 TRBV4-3 CASSHNSGAQYF TGCGCCAGCAGCCATAACTCCGGGGCGCAGTATTTT
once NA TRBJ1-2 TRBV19 CASSTSGVTYGYTF TGTGCCAGTAGTACCTCCGGGGTTACCTATGGCTACACCTTC
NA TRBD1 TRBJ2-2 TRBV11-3 CASSFEGTGDTGELFF TGTGCCAGCAGCTTCGAAGGGACAGGCGACACCGGGGAGCTGTTTTTT
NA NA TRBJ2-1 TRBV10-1 CASSEPRGRNNEQFF TGCGCCAGCAGTGAGCCACGAGGGAGGAATAATGAGCAGTTCTTC
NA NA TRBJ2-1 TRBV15 CATSPRRRDPYNEQFF TGTGCCACCAGCCCCCGGCGGCGGGATCCCTACAATGAGCAGTTCTTC
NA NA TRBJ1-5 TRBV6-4 CASIHSNQPQHF TGTGCCAGCATCCATAGCAATCAGCCCCAGCATTTT